These T cell receptor beta chains were read from a single sample in a study of regulatory T cells in long-lasting Graves disease. One entry per CDR3 protein results from TCRdb running MiXCR on the multiplex PCR reads. The sample includes approximately 400,000 distinct CDR3 sequences, more than 12% seen only once; the top ten take approximately 15%. These data also formed part of another study, on T cells in Graves' hyperthyroidism and ophthalmopathy.

This specimen was peripheral blood mononuclear cells (PBMCs), taken at new diagnosis, from a patient treated with antithyroid drugs. These TCRs come from a woman aged 25 to 39 with Graves disease. CDR3s include the opening cysteine and the closing phenylalanine or tryptophan. Each record gives: J gene, clone size, D gene, V gene, CDR3 DNA, CDR3 protein. A D gene is named only where the DNA matches it firmly. Only some rows state a clone size, as once, few, many or a class for expanded clones.

j_gene: TRBJ2-2; abundance: .; d_gene: .; v_gene: TRBV7-3; CDR3nt: TGTGCCAGCAGCTTAAGGAGCGGGCTTGGCACCGGGGAGCTGTTTTTT; CDR3aa: CASSLRSGLGTGELFF
j_gene: TRBJ1-5; abundance: many; d_gene: .; v_gene: TRBV12-3/TRBV12-4; CDR3nt: TGTGCCAGCAGTAGACAAGTCAGCAATCAGCCCCAGCATTTT; CDR3aa: CASSRQVSNQPQHF
j_gene: TRBJ2-7; abundance: many; d_gene: .; v_gene: TRBV5-1; CDR3nt: TGCGCCAGCAGCTTGGAGGGCGGGAACTACGAGCAGTACTTC; CDR3aa: CASSLEGGNYEQYF
j_gene: TRBJ2-3; abundance: many; d_gene: .; v_gene: TRBV30; CDR3nt: TGTGCCTGGAGTAGGGGCTCCGGGGGCACAGATACGCAGTATTTT; CDR3aa: CAWSRGSGGTDTQYF
j_gene: TRBJ1-3; abundance: .; d_gene: .; v_gene: TRBV5-1; CDR3nt: TGCGCCAGCAGCTTGGAAGGGGGAAACACCATATATTTT; CDR3aa: CASSLEGGNTIYF
j_gene: TRBJ2-4; abundance: many; d_gene: .; v_gene: TRBV18; CDR3nt: TGTGCCAGCTCACCCGGGTCGTCGGTAGGAAACATTCAGTACTTC; CDR3aa: CASSPGSSVGNIQYF
j_gene: TRBJ1-4; abundance: .; d_gene: TRBD1; v_gene: TRBV11-1; CDR3nt: TGTGCCAGCAGCTCTCGACAGGGTAGAGAAAAACTGTTTTTT; CDR3aa: CASSSRQGREKLFF
j_gene: TRBJ1-2; abundance: many; d_gene: .; v_gene: TRBV20-1; CDR3nt: TGCAGTGCCACAGGGAACTTCTATGGCTACACCTTC; CDR3aa: CSATGNFYGYTF
j_gene: TRBJ1-5; abundance: many; d_gene: TRBD1; v_gene: TRBV28; CDR3nt: TGTGCCAGCAGTCGCCTGGAGGGGGCGAGGCAGCCCCAGCATTTT; CDR3aa: CASSRLEGARQPQHF
j_gene: TRBJ1-2; abundance: .; d_gene: .; v_gene: TRBV27; CDR3nt: TGTGCCAGCAGCATCAGTTACCAGGGGATCTATGGCTACACCTTC; CDR3aa: CASSISYQGIYGYTF
j_gene: TRBJ2-7; abundance: many; d_gene: .; v_gene: TRBV28; CDR3nt: TGTGCCAGCAGTTTGGAGGGGGCTGGGGTCTACGAGCAGTACTTC; CDR3aa: CASSLEGAGVYEQYF
j_gene: TRBJ2-7; abundance: .; d_gene: .; v_gene: TRBV7-3; CDR3nt: TGTGCCAGCAGCTTAACGGGACAAAACGAGCAGTACTTC; CDR3aa: CASSLTGQNEQYF
j_gene: TRBJ2-2; abundance: few; d_gene: TRBD1; v_gene: TRBV24-1; CDR3nt: TGTGCCACCAGTGATATTCCGGGACAGGGGAACACCGGGGAGCTGTTTTTT; CDR3aa: CATSDIPGQGNTGELFF
j_gene: TRBJ2-2; abundance: .; d_gene: .; v_gene: TRBV2; CDR3nt: TGTGCCAACAGTGTTAAAGTGTCCGGGGAGCTGTTTTTT; CDR3aa: CANSVKVSGELFF
j_gene: TRBJ2-7; abundance: many; d_gene: .; v_gene: TRBV5-1; CDR3nt: TGCGCCAGCAGCTACCAGGGGAGGGACGAGCAGTACTTC; CDR3aa: CASSYQGRDEQYF
j_gene: TRBJ1-5; abundance: few; d_gene: .; v_gene: TRBV4-1; CDR3nt: TGCGCCAGCAGCCCCTCAAAGGGGGGTGATCAGCCCCAGCATTTT; CDR3aa: CASSPSKGGDQPQHF
j_gene: TRBJ2-3; abundance: .; d_gene: TRBD1; v_gene: TRBV12-5; CDR3nt: TGTGCTAGTGGTTGGGGGACAGGGCGAGATACGCAGTATTTT; CDR3aa: CASGWGTGRDTQYF
j_gene: TRBJ1-2; abundance: .; d_gene: .; v_gene: TRBV30; CDR3nt: TGTGCCTGGAGTGTAAAAAGTAGTGGGCGGAACTATGGCTACACCTTC; CDR3aa: CAWSVKSSGRNYGYTF
j_gene: TRBJ1-3; abundance: few; d_gene: .; v_gene: TRBV6-1; CDR3nt: TGTGCCAGCAGTGAAGACCGACAGGCCCACACCATATATTTT; CDR3aa: CASSEDRQAHTIYF
j_gene: TRBJ2-7; abundance: many; d_gene: TRBD1; v_gene: TRBV28; CDR3nt: TGTGCTAAACACAGGGGTTTGTCCGAGCAGTACTTC; CDR3aa: CAKHRGLSEQYF
j_gene: TRBJ1-4; abundance: many; d_gene: .; v_gene: TRBV13; CDR3nt: TGTGCCAGCAGCCACGGGAGGGTTCGAGAAAAACTGTTTTTT; CDR3aa: CASSHGRVREKLFF
j_gene: TRBJ2-6; abundance: few; d_gene: .; v_gene: TRBV6-2/TRBV6-3; CDR3nt: TGTGCCACACATATAGGGTCTTCTGGGGCCAACGTCCTGACTTTC; CDR3aa: CATHIGSSGANVLTF
j_gene: TRBJ2-6; abundance: .; d_gene: .; v_gene: TRBV5-1; CDR3nt: TGCGCCAGCTTGCCCGGGGACTCTGGGGCCAACGTCCTGACTTTC; CDR3aa: CASLPGDSGANVLTF
j_gene: TRBJ2-1; abundance: .; d_gene: TRBD1; v_gene: TRBV20-1; CDR3nt: TGCAGTGCTAGAGGATACAGGGGCCATGAGCAGTTCTTC; CDR3aa: CSARGYRGHEQFF
j_gene: TRBJ2-1; abundance: few; d_gene: .; v_gene: TRBV20-1; CDR3nt: TGCAGTGCTCCCGCGTCCGGGAGAGCTAACTACAATGAGCAGTTCTTC; CDR3aa: CSAPASGRANYNEQFF
j_gene: TRBJ1-1; abundance: many; d_gene: TRBD1; v_gene: TRBV29-1; CDR3nt: TGCAGCGGTCGACAGGGACCTGAAGCTTTCTTT; CDR3aa: CSGRQGPEAFF